Given below is one TCR beta chain in context. The data belong to a study of blood T cell repertoires in COVID-19. Study-wide context: Acute-phase and convalescent COVID-19 samples originated in the United States, Italy and Spain. T cells, B-cell-depleted T cells, or PBMCs supplied cDNA or gDNA.

The CDR3 consists of 14 residues. Germline V gives CDR1 MNHEY, CDR2 SVGEGT. Trimming pared 0 bases from V and 4 bases from J, leaving 7 bases between. Original analysis: Quantification of nucleated cells was approximated via reference gene primer amplification. Only in-frame clones appear in the TCRdb table, and some are missing; sequencing was by immunoSEQ multiplex PCR. D and trimming were read from the DNA, whereas the V and J calls and clone size are those reported in that table. Seen here are 85,000 to 100,000 clones, about four fifths observed once, and the top ten hold more than 4%. V is TRBV6-2 or TRBV6-3 and J is TRBJ1-5, with D tentatively TRBD1 (5 bases). The sequence was obtained from a man older than 75 with COVID-19, enrolled during active disease. The sequencing sample was made of peripheral blood. The CDR3 is CASSYSGGNQPQHF. CDR3 in DNA: TGTGCCAGCAGTTACTCGGGGGGGAATCAGCCCCAGCATTTT.